The source of this T cell receptor (beta chain) is a study of blood T cell repertoires in COVID-19 (dated by TCRdb to about 2020). About the investigation overall: Collaborator samples came from the United States, Italy and Spain and covered acute and convalescent phases of COVID-19. The prospective study material was composed of cDNA or gDNA derived from T cells, B-cell-depleted T cells, or PBMCs. The dataset comprised deeply sampled blood TCRbeta repertoires from subjects exposed to, actively infected with, or recovered from COVID-19. The repertoires were released in a freely available public database meant as a resource for research on the immune response to SARS-CoV-2. Samples came from the ongoing ImmuneRACE study (first 160 participants) plus 1,254 subjects from 6 global collaborators. Nearly every sample came with metadata listing a de-identified subject ID, COVID-19 status, age in years and sex. Where HLA class I and class II types were available, the types were taken from metadata supplied by the sample provider, not from assay-based typing.

The research as a whole found: How much clinical and demographic metadata was included differed by source and by participant, and the metadata was provided uncurated.

TCRbeta CDR3 regions were amplified from genomic DNA using the immunoSEQ Assay, a bias-controlled multiplex PCR. The paper's processing steps were these. Nucleated cell counts per sample were estimated from amplification of reference gene primers within the assay. To quantify the absolute abundance of each unique TCRbeta CDR3 rearrangement, sequence reads were collapsed and filtered. For each sample, productive Simpson clonality was calculated as the square root of Simpson's diversity index over productive rearrangements. In TCRdb, the immuneACCESS table is reduced to in-frame sequences with V and J assigned. These tables do not hold every clone; where another copy was compared, an unresolved V gene accounts for under half, and the others remain unexplained. Clone size and V and J calls were adopted from that table, with D and trimming inferred from the DNA. The table for this sample lists some 150,000 clones; around 87% of them were counted only once. Clones ranked in the top ten supply roughly 35% of the sample.

A second Seattle source provided samples from volunteer blood donors who had recovered from COVID-19. The collaborating institutions used their own protocols to collect whole blood in K2EDTA tubes. For TCRbeta analysis, collaborators shipped samples as frozen whole blood, isolated PBMCs, or DNA extracted from either of those sample types. Of note for this clone: This clone's antigen is unknown. No per-base quality is available; no much larger clone lies one base away.

Sequenced sample: peripheral blood. This clonotype originated in a man aged 45 to 65 who had recovered from COVID-19.

In nucleotides, the sequence is TGTGCCAGTAGTCCGACGGGACAGGGTTTTGGCTATGGCTACACCTTC. This gives the protein CASSPTGQGFGYGYTF. The receptor chain draws on TRBV19 and TRBJ1-2; 9 middle bases align to TRBD1. Germline trimming: 5 bases from V, 4 bases from J; junction bases outside gene matches: 11. CDR1 and CDR2 are drawn from the germline V gene (reference sequence): LNHDA, SQIVND. Including the terminal cysteine and phenylalanine, the CDR3 comprises 16 residues. Of the read, only the CDR3 DNA is kept; its 48 bases are in frame from base 1.